The 7 T cell receptor beta chains below were found in one sample sequenced in a study of T cell responses to AZD1222 COVID-19 vaccine. Sequencing was performed with immunoSEQ multiplex PCR; in TCRdb, only in-frame clones are kept and a portion is missing. The profile covers 150,000 to 200,000 clones, with 90% appearing a single time and less than 3% taken by the ten largest. The sequencing used peripheral blood, collected on day 0 of AZD1222 vaccination. Receptors were obtained from an adult in good health.

V is TRBV6-5 and J is TRBJ2-2, with 9 bases matching TRBD1. The germline V gene encodes CDR1 MNHEY and CDR2 SVGAGI. V was pared by 5 bases and J by 8 bases, with 6 bases of the junction left unmatched. The CDR3 length is 14 residues. CDR3 in DNA: TGTGCCAGCAGTACCGGGACAGGGAATGGGGAGCTGTTTTTT. Residues: CASSTGTGNGELFF.

The chain couples TRBV15 to TRBJ2-5, with 8 bases lining up with TRBD2. The germline gives CDR1 LNHNV, CDR2 YYDKDF (reference sequence). Unmatched junction bases numbered 11, after V lost 3 bases and J lost 5 bases. The CDR3 is 16 residues long. CDR3: CATSRGGAGARETQYF. Here the CDR3 DNA reads TGTGCCACCAGCAGGGGCGGAGCGGGGGCCCGGGAGACCCAGTACTTC. Looking up the rest from reference TRBV15 and TRBJ2-5 gives the full variable domain: DAMVIQNPRYQVTQFGKPVTLSCSQTLNHNVMYWYQQKSSQAPKLLFHYYDKDFNNEADTPDNFQSRRPNTSFCFLDIRSPGLGDTAMYLCATSRGGAGARETQYFGPGTRLLVL.

V gene TRBV4-1 combines with J gene TRBJ1-1; 11 positions agree with TRBD1. V gave up 0 bases and J gave up 1 base; unmatched junction bases: 13. CDR1 and CDR2 (germline): MGHRA, YSYEKL. CDR3 length equals 20 residues. CDR3 sequence (DNA): TGCGCCAGCAGCCAAGACTGGGACAGGGGGTATTCTGATGCGAACACTGAAGCTTTCTTT. This gives the protein CASSQDWDRGYSDANTEAFF.

The chain uses TRBV13 and TRBJ2-1, with TRBD1 identical over 7 bases. CDR1 and CDR2 (germline): PRHDT, FYEKMQ (reference sequence). This CDR3 spans 14 amino acids. Trimming at V came to 0 bases and at J to 4 bases, leaving 0 bases not matched to a gene. CDR3 coding DNA: TGTGCCAGCAGCTTAGGACAGGGGTACAATGAGCAGTTCTTC. Translated: CASSLGQGYNEQFF. Using reference TRBV13 and TRBJ2-1 for the parts outside the CDR3, the full variable domain is AAGVIQSPRHLIKEKRETATLKCYPIPRHDTVYWYQQGPGQDPQFLISFYEKMQSDKGSIPDRFSAQQFSDYHSELNMSSLELGDSALYFCASSLGQGYNEQFFGPGTRLTVL.

The count of this clone is one. The same CDR3 can be traced to other DNA sequences in this sample. The chain carries TRBV5-4 and TRBJ2-3; the D is unclear. The germline CDR1 and CDR2 sequences are SGHNT and YYREEE (reference sequence). This CDR3 is 14 amino acids long. Trimming pared 1 base from V and 1 base from J, leaving 7 bases between. CDR3 coding DNA: TGTGCCAGCAGCTTGCGTACCGGCACAGATACGCAGTATTTT. As protein: CASSLRTGTDTQYF.

This clone was found a few times. The chain joins TRBV29-1 to TRBJ1-2, with D tentatively TRBD1 (5 bases). Deletions cut 6 bases from V and 0 bases from J, with 17 bases between. CDR1 is SQVTM and CDR2 is ANQGSEA in the germline V gene. The CDR3 extends over 15 amino acids. CDR3 amino acids: CSVGRSGLANYGYTF. CDR3 DNA: TGCAGCGTCGGGCGGTCGGGACTAGCTAACTATGGCTACACCTTC.

This clone appeared a single time. The V gene is TRBV9, the J gene TRBJ1-1; D is unresolved. The CDR3 has 13 residues. Trimming pared 0 bases from V and 0 bases from J, leaving 3 bases between. Germline CDR1 reads SGDLS; CDR2 reads YYNGEE. CDR3 nucleotide sequence: TGTGCCAGCAGCGTAGCCGTGAACACTGAAGCTTTCTTT. It specifies CASSVAVNTEAFF.